Included here is one T cell receptor beta chain sequence, with context. Its antigen is currently unknown. The CDR3 contains 14 residues. Per germline, CDR1 SGHRS and CDR2 YFSETQ. V lost 4 bases to trimming and J lost 6 bases; unmatched junction nucleotides: 7. This sample is part of a study of T cell responses to AZD1222 COVID-19 vaccine. Regarding the study as a whole: The donor cohort was predominantly white British with a female majority, and clonal diversity may have been underestimated. Seropositive status at baseline applied to only 5 to 7 AZD1222 recipients. Sampling captured repertoires only after the peak T cell response. Unmutated variant regions are reportedly the target of nearly half of TCRs that are spike-specific.

Assay used: immunoSEQ multiplex PCR; TCRdb lists only in-frame clones, some missing. The profile covers roughly 180,000 clones, with roughly 92% appearing a single time and 3% to 3.5% taken by the ten largest. The TCR sequence derives from an adult who received the AZD1222 COVID-19 vaccine. The rearrangement links TRBV5-1 to TRBJ1-2; 9 bases match TRBD1. Material: peripheral blood, obtained 28 days after the second AZD1222 dose. The CDR3 is CASSRGQGMDGYTF. In DNA form, the CDR3 reads TGCGCCAGCAGCCGGGGACAGGGAATGGATGGCTACACCTTC.